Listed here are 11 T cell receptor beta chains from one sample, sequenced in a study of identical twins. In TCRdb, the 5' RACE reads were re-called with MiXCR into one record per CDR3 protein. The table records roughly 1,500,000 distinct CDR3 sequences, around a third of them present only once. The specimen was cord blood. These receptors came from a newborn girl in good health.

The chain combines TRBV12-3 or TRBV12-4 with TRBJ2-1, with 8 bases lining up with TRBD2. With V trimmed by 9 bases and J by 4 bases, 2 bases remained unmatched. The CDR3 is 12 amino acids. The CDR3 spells CASQRGYNEQFF. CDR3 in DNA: TGTGCCAGTCAGCGGGGGTACAATGAGCAGTTCTTC.

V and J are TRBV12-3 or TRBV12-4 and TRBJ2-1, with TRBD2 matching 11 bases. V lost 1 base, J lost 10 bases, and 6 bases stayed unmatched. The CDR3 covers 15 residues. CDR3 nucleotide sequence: TGTGCCAGCAGTTTAGTACTAGCGGGAGTTTGGGAGCAGTTCTTC. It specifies CASSLVLAGVWEQFF.

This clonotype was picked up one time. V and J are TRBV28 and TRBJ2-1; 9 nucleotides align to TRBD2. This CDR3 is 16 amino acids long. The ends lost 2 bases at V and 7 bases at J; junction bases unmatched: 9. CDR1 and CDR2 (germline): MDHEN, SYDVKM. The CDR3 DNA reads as TGTGCCAGCAGTTTAAGGCCTAGCGGGGTTAGGAATGAGCAGTTCTTC. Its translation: CASSLRPSGVRNEQFF.

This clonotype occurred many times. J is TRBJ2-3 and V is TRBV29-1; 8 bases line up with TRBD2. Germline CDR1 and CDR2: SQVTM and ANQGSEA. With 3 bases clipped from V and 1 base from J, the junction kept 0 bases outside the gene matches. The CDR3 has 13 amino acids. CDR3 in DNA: TGCAGCGTTGAGACTAGCGGCACAGATACGCAGTATTTT. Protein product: CSVETSGTDTQYF.

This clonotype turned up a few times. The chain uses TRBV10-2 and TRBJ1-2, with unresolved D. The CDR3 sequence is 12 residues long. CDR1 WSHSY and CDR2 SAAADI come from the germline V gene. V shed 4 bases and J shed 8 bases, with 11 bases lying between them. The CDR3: CASSVTVGGYTF. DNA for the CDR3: TGCGCCAGCAGTGTCACAGTCGGCGGCTACACCTTC.

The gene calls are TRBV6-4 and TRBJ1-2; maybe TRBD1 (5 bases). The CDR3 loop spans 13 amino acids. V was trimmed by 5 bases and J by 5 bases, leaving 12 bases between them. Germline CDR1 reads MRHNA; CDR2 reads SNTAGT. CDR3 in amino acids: CASSPGDIYGYTF. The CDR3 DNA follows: TGTGCCAGCAGTCCGGGGGATATTTATGGCTACACCTTC.

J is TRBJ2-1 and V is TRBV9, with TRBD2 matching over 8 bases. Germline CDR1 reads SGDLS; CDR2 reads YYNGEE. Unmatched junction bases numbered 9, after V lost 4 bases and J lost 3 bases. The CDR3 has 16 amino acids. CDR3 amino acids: CASSPRSSGIYNEQFF. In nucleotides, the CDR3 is TGTGCCAGCAGCCCGAGAAGTAGCGGGATCTACAATGAGCAGTTCTTC.

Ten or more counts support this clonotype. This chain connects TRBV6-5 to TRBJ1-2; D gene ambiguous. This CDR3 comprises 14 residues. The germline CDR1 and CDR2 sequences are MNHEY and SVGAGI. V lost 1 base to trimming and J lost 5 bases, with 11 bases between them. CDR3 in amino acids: CASSYWGTEYGYTF. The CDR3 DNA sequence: TGTGCCAGCAGTTACTGGGGTACGGAGTATGGCTACACCTTC.

The CDR3 DNA follows: TGTGCCAGCACCGGACCTAGGGCCCAGTACTTC. Translating gives CASTGPRAQYF. The chain has TRBV3-1 and TRBJ2-5; no definite D call. The CDR3 is made up of 11 amino acids. Germline V CDR1 and CDR2: LGHDT, YNNKEL (reference sequence). V was trimmed by 7 bases and J by 9 bases, leaving 12 bases between them.

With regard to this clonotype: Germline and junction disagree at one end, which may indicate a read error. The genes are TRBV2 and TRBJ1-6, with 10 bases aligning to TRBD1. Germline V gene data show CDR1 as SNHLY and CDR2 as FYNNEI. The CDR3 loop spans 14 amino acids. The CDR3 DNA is TGTGCCAGCAGGGGACAGGGGCCAAATTCACCCCCCCACTTT. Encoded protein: CASRGQGPNSPPHF. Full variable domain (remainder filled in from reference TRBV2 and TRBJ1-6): EPEVTQTPSHQVTQMGQEVILRCVPISNHLYFYWYRQILGQKVEFLVSFYNNEISEKSEIFDDQFSVERPDGSNFTLKIRSTKLEDSAMYFCASRGQGPNSPPHFGNGTRLTVT.

Written as DNA, the CDR3 is TGCAGTGCTAGAGAGGGACAGGGGGCGGCCAAAAACATTCAGTACTTC. This encodes CSAREGQGAAKNIQYF. The rearrangement uses TRBV20-1 and TRBJ2-4; 12 positions agree with TRBD1. This CDR3 spans 16 amino acids. Germline V lookup: CDR1 DFQATT, CDR2 SNEGSKA (reference sequence). Trimming took 0 bases from V and 1 from J; bases not matched to a gene: 1.